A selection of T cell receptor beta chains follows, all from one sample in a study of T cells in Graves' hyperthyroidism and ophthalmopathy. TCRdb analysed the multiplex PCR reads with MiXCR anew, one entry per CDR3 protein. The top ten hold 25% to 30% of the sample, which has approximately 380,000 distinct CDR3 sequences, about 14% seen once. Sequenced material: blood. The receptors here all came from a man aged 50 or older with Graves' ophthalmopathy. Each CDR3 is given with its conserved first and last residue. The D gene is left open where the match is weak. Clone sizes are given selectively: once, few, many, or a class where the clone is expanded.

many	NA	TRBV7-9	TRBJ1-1	CASSLADKANTEAFF	TGTGCCAGCAGCTTAGCGGACAAAGCGAACACTGAAGCTTTCTTT
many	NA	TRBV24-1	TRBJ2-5	CATSDLDGRTQYF	TGTGCCACCAGTGATTTGGACGGTCGGACCCAGTACTTC
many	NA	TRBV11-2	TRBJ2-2	CASSQIRDSQRPGELFF	TGTGCCAGCAGCCAAATCCGGGACTCCCAACGCCCCGGGGAGCTGTTTTTT
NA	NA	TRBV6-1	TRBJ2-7	CVPSRGPRTYEQYF	TGTGTCCCTAGTCGGGGCCCAAGAACCTACGAGCAGTACTTC
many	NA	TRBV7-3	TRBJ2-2	CASSRNTNTGELFF	TGTGCCAGCAGCCGGAACACGAACACCGGGGAGCTGTTTTTT
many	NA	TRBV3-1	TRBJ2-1	CASSQETPLGLARGRDEQFF	TGTGCCAGCAGCCAAGAAACCCCTCTGGGGCTAGCGAGGGGGCGCGATGAGCAGTTCTTC
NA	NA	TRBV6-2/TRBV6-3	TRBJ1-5	CASSNRGAQPQHF	TGTGCCAGCAGCAATAGGGGGGCTCAGCCCCAGCATTTT
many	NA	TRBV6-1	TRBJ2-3	CASSPGRAAVITDTQYF	TGTGCCAGCAGTCCCGGACGGGCGGCGGTTATCACAGATACGCAGTATTTT
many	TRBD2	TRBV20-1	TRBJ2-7	CSARGIESGRVAEQYF	TGCAGTGCTCGGGGGATCGAAAGCGGGAGGGTTGCCGAGCAGTACTTC
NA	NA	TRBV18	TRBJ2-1	CASSPSYDGQYNEQFF	TGTGCCAGCTCACCAAGCTACGACGGACAATACAATGAGCAGTTCTTC
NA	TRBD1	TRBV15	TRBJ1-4	CATSRQGGDEKLFF	TGTGCCACCAGCAGGCAGGGGGGTGATGAAAAACTGTTTTTT
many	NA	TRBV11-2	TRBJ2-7	CASSLTVGRSIYEQYF	TGTGCCAGCAGCTTAACGGTAGGCCGGAGTATCTACGAGCAGTACTTC
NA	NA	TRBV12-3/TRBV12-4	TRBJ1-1	CASSAKQVWGTEAFF	TGTGCCAGCAGTGCAAAACAGGTCTGGGGCACTGAAGCTTTCTTT
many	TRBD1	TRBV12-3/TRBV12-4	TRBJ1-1	CASSYGTGSTEAFF	TGTGCCAGCAGTTACGGGACAGGGAGCACTGAAGCTTTCTTT
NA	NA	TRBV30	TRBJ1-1	CAFNRENTEAFF	TGTGCCTTCAACAGGGAGAACACTGAAGCTTTCTTT
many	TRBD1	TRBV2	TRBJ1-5	CASSAGTGRFQPQHF	TGTGCCAGCAGTGCAGGGACAGGGAGGTTTCAGCCCCAGCATTTT
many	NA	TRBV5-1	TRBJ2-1	CASNLSSFGDNEQFF	TGCGCCAGCAATCTCAGTTCTTTTGGCGACAATGAGCAGTTCTTC
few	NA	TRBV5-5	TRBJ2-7	CASSPTAGASYEQYF	TGTGCCAGCAGCCCCACGGCAGGGGCCTCCTACGAGCAGTACTTC
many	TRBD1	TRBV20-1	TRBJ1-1	CSAIFWDSTEAFF	TGCAGTGCTATCTTCTGGGACAGCACTGAAGCTTTCTTT
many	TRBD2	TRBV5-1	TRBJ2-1	CASSLDAAGVGNEQFF	TGCGCCAGCAGCTTGGACGCGGCGGGAGTAGGCAATGAGCAGTTCTTC
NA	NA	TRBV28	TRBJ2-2	CASSVSPGAGELFF	TGTGCCAGCAGTGTTAGTCCCGGCGCCGGGGAGCTGTTTTTT
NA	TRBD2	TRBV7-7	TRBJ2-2	CASSLGLAGVTGELFF	TGTGCTAGCAGCCTGGGACTAGCGGGAGTTACCGGGGAGCTGTTTTTT
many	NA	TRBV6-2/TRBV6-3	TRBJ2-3	CASSYTGPVTDTQYF	TGTGCCAGCAGTTACACGGGGCCGGTGACAGATACGCAGTATTTT